A selection of T cell receptor beta chains follows, all from one sample in a study of cytomegalovirus exposure and HLA in healthy donors. TCRdb's table, derived via immunoSEQ multiplex PCR, lists solely in-frame clones and lacks some. The sample lists about 110,000 clones, 55% to 75% occurring once. Sequencing input: PBMCs. These TCRs come from a woman aged 65 to 85 in good health and CMV-seropositive. Each CDR3 is given with its conserved first and last residue. A D gene is named only where the DNA matches it firmly. For some rows the clone size is stated as once, few or many, or as a class when expanded; others skip it.

clone size: .; D gene: .; V gene: TRBV6-5; J gene: TRBJ1-1; CDR3 protein: CASSYGGGNTEAFF; CDR3 DNA: TGTGCCAGCAGTTACGGGGGGGGGAACACTGAAGCTTTCTTT
clone size: few; D gene: .; V gene: TRBV4-2; J gene: TRBJ2-2; CDR3 protein: CASSQAEGQFPKLFF; CDR3 DNA: TGTGCCAGCAGCCAAGCTGAAGGACAGTTTCCAAAGCTGTTTTTT
clone size: few; D gene: .; V gene: TRBV7-9; J gene: TRBJ1-2; CDR3 protein: CASSLAGPFYGYTF; CDR3 DNA: TGTGCCAGCAGCTTAGCTGGGCCGTTCTATGGCTACACCTTC
clone size: few; D gene: TRBD2; V gene: TRBV5-6; J gene: TRBJ2-3; CDR3 protein: CASSLTSEATDTQYF; CDR3 DNA: TGTGCCAGCAGCTTGACTAGCGAGGCCACAGATACGCAGTATTTT
clone size: .; D gene: TRBD2; V gene: TRBV5-1; J gene: TRBJ2-5; CDR3 protein: CASSLVSGLAAKETQYF; CDR3 DNA: TGCGCCAGCAGCTTGGTTAGCGGACTAGCGGCCAAAGAGACCCAGTACTTC
clone size: .; D gene: .; V gene: TRBV19; J gene: TRBJ1-5; CDR3 protein: CAGGQGGSNQPQHF; CDR3 DNA: TGTGCCGGGGGACAAGGGGGAAGCAATCAGCCCCAGCATTTT
clone size: once; D gene: .; V gene: TRBV6-5; J gene: TRBJ2-7; CDR3 protein: CASSYVGLRSYEQYF; CDR3 DNA: TGTGCCAGCAGTTACGTTGGACTTCGGTCCTACGAGCAGTACTTC
clone size: .; D gene: .; V gene: TRBV5-5; J gene: TRBJ1-1; CDR3 protein: CASSSGGGRGNTEAFF; CDR3 DNA: TGTGCCAGCAGCTCGGGGGGCGGCAGAGGGAACACTGAAGCTTTCTTT
clone size: .; D gene: .; V gene: TRBV6-1; J gene: TRBJ1-5; CDR3 protein: CASSEEIRGRQPQHF; CDR3 DNA: TGTGCCAGCAGTGAAGAAATAAGGGGCCGTCAGCCCCAGCATTTT
clone size: .; D gene: .; V gene: TRBV29-1; J gene: TRBJ2-5; CDR3 protein: CSVDLLLDSQETQYF; CDR3 DNA: TGCAGCGTCGACCTTTTGTTGGACAGCCAAGAGACCCAGTACTTC
clone size: .; D gene: TRBD1; V gene: TRBV5-1; J gene: TRBJ1-1; CDR3 protein: CASSTGVGNTEAFF; CDR3 DNA: TGCGCCAGCAGCACAGGGGTCGGGAATACTGAAGCTTTCTTT
clone size: .; D gene: .; V gene: TRBV4-3; J gene: TRBJ1-3; CDR3 protein: CASSQGAGAGNTIYF; CDR3 DNA: TGCGCCAGCAGCCAAGGAGCAGGGGCTGGAAACACCATATATTTT
clone size: .; D gene: .; V gene: TRBV5-4; J gene: TRBJ2-5; CDR3 protein: CASRQGTEGTQYF; CDR3 DNA: TGTGCCAGCAGGCAGGGAACCGAAGGGACCCAGTACTTC
clone size: .; D gene: TRBD1; V gene: TRBV11-2; J gene: TRBJ1-4; CDR3 protein: CASSLGGTANEKLFF; CDR3 DNA: TGTGCCAGCAGCTTAGGGGGGACAGCTAATGAAAAACTGTTTTTT
clone size: .; D gene: TRBD1; V gene: TRBV6-5; J gene: TRBJ1-1; CDR3 protein: CASSFGQGKAEAFF; CDR3 DNA: TGTGCCAGCAGTTTCGGACAGGGTAAAGCTGAAGCTTTCTTT
clone size: .; D gene: TRBD2; V gene: TRBV9; J gene: TRBJ2-2; CDR3 protein: CASSVSLAGGPTGTGELFF; CDR3 DNA: TGTGCCAGCAGCGTATCATTAGCGGGGGGCCCTACGGGCACCGGGGAGCTGTTTTTT
clone size: .; D gene: .; V gene: TRBV7-8; J gene: TRBJ2-7; CDR3 protein: CASSSRVFGASVGHEQYF; CDR3 DNA: TGTGCCAGCAGCTCTAGGGTCTTTGGGGCTTCTGTAGGGCACGAGCAGTACTTC
clone size: .; D gene: .; V gene: TRBV7-6; J gene: TRBJ1-3; CDR3 protein: CASSLLQGSGNTIYF; CDR3 DNA: TGTGCCAGCAGCTTACTCCAGGGATCAGGAAACACCATATATTTT
clone size: few; D gene: TRBD1; V gene: TRBV27; J gene: TRBJ2-7; CDR3 protein: CASSSLPLGGRYEQYF; CDR3 DNA: TGTGCCAGCAGCTCACTCCCCTTAGGGGGCCGCTACGAGCAGTACTTC
clone size: .; D gene: TRBD1; V gene: TRBV10-1; J gene: TRBJ1-5; CDR3 protein: CASSPGTVNQPQHF; CDR3 DNA: TGCGCCAGCAGCCCCGGGACAGTGAATCAGCCCCAGCATTTT
clone size: .; D gene: .; V gene: TRBV15; J gene: TRBJ1-3; CDR3 protein: CATSRDSAGNTIYF; CDR3 DNA: TGTGCCACCAGCAGAGACAGCGCGGGAAACACCATATATTTT
clone size: .; D gene: .; V gene: TRBV2; J gene: TRBJ1-2; CDR3 protein: CASKGVYGYTF; CDR3 DNA: TGTGCCAGCAAAGGGGTCTATGGCTACACCTTC
clone size: .; D gene: .; V gene: TRBV7-2; J gene: TRBJ2-1; CDR3 protein: CASRPDTLNEQFF; CDR3 DNA: TGTGCCAGCAGGCCAGACACCCTCAATGAGCAGTTCTTC
clone size: few; D gene: .; V gene: TRBV5-5; J gene: TRBJ1-4; CDR3 protein: CASSLRPGEKLFF; CDR3 DNA: TGTGCCAGCAGCTTGAGGCCGGGGGAAAAACTGTTTTTT
clone size: .; D gene: .; V gene: TRBV6-5; J gene: TRBJ1-5; CDR3 protein: CASSLDGRRQPQHF; CDR3 DNA: TGTGCCAGCAGTCTGGACGGAAGGAGGCAGCCCCAGCATTTT
clone size: few; D gene: TRBD1; V gene: TRBV10-3; J gene: TRBJ1-1; CDR3 protein: CAIRQQGQTTEAFF; CDR3 DNA: TGTGCCATCAGGCAACAGGGGCAGACCACTGAAGCTTTCTTT
clone size: .; D gene: .; V gene: TRBV11-2; J gene: TRBJ1-1; CDR3 protein: CASSLVGGMNTEAFF; CDR3 DNA: TGTGCCAGCAGCTTAGTGGGAGGGATGAACACTGAAGCTTTCTTT
clone size: few; D gene: .; V gene: TRBV7-2; J gene: TRBJ2-7; CDR3 protein: CASSPGPGSIEQYF; CDR3 DNA: TGTGCCAGCAGCCCCGGTCCGGGATCCATCGAGCAGTACTTC
clone size: few; D gene: .; V gene: TRBV5-1; J gene: TRBJ1-1; CDR3 protein: CASRWDSNTEAFF; CDR3 DNA: TGCGCCAGCAGATGGGACTCGAACACTGAAGCTTTCTTT
clone size: .; D gene: TRBD1; V gene: TRBV9; J gene: TRBJ2-6; CDR3 protein: CASSPRDRGYTGANVLTF; CDR3 DNA: TGTGCCAGCAGCCCTCGGGACAGGGGCTACACTGGGGCCAACGTCCTGACTTTC
clone size: .; D gene: .; V gene: TRBV6-6; J gene: TRBJ2-5; CDR3 protein: CASSYSQGSGETQYF; CDR3 DNA: TGTGCCAGCAGTTACTCGCAGGGCTCGGGAGAGACCCAGTACTTC
clone size: .; D gene: .; V gene: TRBV10-1; J gene: TRBJ2-3; CDR3 protein: CASSDSPGLRTDTQYF; CDR3 DNA: TGCGCCAGCAGTGATTCGCCGGGACTCCGCACAGATACGCAGTATTTT
clone size: .; D gene: .; V gene: TRBV6-4; J gene: TRBJ1-5; CDR3 protein: CASSEQGGNQPQHF; CDR3 DNA: TGTGCCAGCAGTGAGCAGGGTGGCAATCAGCCCCAGCATTTT
clone size: .; D gene: .; V gene: TRBV30; J gene: TRBJ1-5; CDR3 protein: CAWNPRGGHQPQHF; CDR3 DNA: TGTGCCTGGAACCCGCGGGGAGGGCATCAGCCCCAGCATTTT
clone size: few; D gene: .; V gene: TRBV2; J gene: TRBJ2-5; CDR3 protein: CASSRGLYQETQYF; CDR3 DNA: TGTGCCAGCAGCCGGGGACTGTACCAAGAGACCCAGTACTTC
clone size: .; D gene: .; V gene: TRBV5-1; J gene: TRBJ2-5; CDR3 protein: CASSLVEETQYF; CDR3 DNA: TGCGCCAGCAGCTTGGTAGAGGAGACCCAGTACTTC
clone size: few; D gene: .; V gene: TRBV9; J gene: TRBJ1-6; CDR3 protein: CASSVTGISDSPLHF; CDR3 DNA: TGTGCCAGCAGCGTTACAGGGATAAGCGATTCACCCCTCCACTTT
clone size: .; D gene: .; V gene: TRBV5-1; J gene: TRBJ2-6; CDR3 protein: CASSLVSTPSGANVLTF; CDR3 DNA: TGCGCCAGCAGCTTGGTAAGCACTCCCTCTGGGGCCAACGTCCTGACTTTC
clone size: .; D gene: .; V gene: TRBV10-3; J gene: TRBJ1-2; CDR3 protein: CAISESGGHGGYTF; CDR3 DNA: TGTGCCATCAGTGAGTCGGGGGGGCACGGGGGCTACACCTTC
clone size: .; D gene: .; V gene: TRBV30; J gene: TRBJ1-1; CDR3 protein: CAWMGDIYTEAFF; CDR3 DNA: TGTGCCTGGATGGGGGACATTTACACTGAAGCTTTCTTT
clone size: few; D gene: TRBD1; V gene: TRBV7-2; J gene: TRBJ1-1; CDR3 protein: CASSLQGVAEAFF; CDR3 DNA: TGTGCCAGCAGCTTACAGGGGGTGGCTGAAGCTTTCTTT
clone size: .; D gene: TRBD2; V gene: TRBV7-8; J gene: TRBJ2-7; CDR3 protein: CASSVRRTSGASSYEQYF; CDR3 DNA: TGTGCCAGCAGCGTCCGGCGGACTAGCGGGGCAAGCTCCTACGAGCAGTACTTC
clone size: .; D gene: .; V gene: TRBV7-2; J gene: TRBJ1-2; CDR3 protein: CASSSYGRGYGYTF; CDR3 DNA: TGTGCCAGCAGCTCGTACGGCAGGGGCTATGGCTACACCTTC
clone size: .; D gene: .; V gene: TRBV9; J gene: TRBJ1-6; CDR3 protein: CASRTGTLDNSPLHF; CDR3 DNA: TGTGCCAGCAGGACCGGGACACTCGATAATTCACCCCTCCACTTT
clone size: .; D gene: .; V gene: TRBV5-1; J gene: TRBJ1-5; CDR3 protein: CASSLGASSNQPQHF; CDR3 DNA: TGCGCCAGCAGCTTGGGAGCCTCGAGCAATCAGCCCCAGCATTTT
clone size: .; D gene: .; V gene: TRBV27; J gene: TRBJ1-5; CDR3 protein: CASSVSRPTRVPQPQHF; CDR3 DNA: TGTGCCAGCAGCGTATCGAGGCCGACCAGGGTCCCCCAGCCCCAGCATTTT
clone size: .; D gene: TRBD2; V gene: TRBV30; J gene: TRBJ2-5; CDR3 protein: CAWSVGAGGPYQETQYF; CDR3 DNA: TGTGCCTGGAGTGTCGGAGCGGGGGGGCCTTACCAAGAGACCCAGTACTTC
clone size: .; D gene: .; V gene: TRBV30; J gene: TRBJ2-1; CDR3 protein: CAWRMDYYNEQFF; CDR3 DNA: TGTGCCTGGAGGATGGACTACTACAATGAGCAGTTCTTC
clone size: .; D gene: TRBD1; V gene: TRBV5-6; J gene: TRBJ2-1; CDR3 protein: CASRTVRDRIYNEQFF; CDR3 DNA: TGTGCCAGCAGAACCGTCCGGGACAGGATTTACAATGAGCAGTTCTTC